A selection of T cell receptor beta chains follows, all from one sample in a study of blood T cells in healthy people across ages. TCRdb re-called the 5' RACE reads through MiXCR, storing one row per CDR3 protein. The table lists 1,800,000 or so distinct CDR3 sequences, 30% to 40% of them singletons. The specimen was blood. These receptors were taken from a human donor in good health. CDR3s include the opening cysteine and the closing phenylalanine or tryptophan. The D gene is left open where the match is weak. Expanded clones get a size class; other rows say once, few or many, or leave the size out.

V gene,J gene,D gene,clone size,CDR3 DNA,CDR3 protein
TRBV6-1,TRBJ1-6,-,-,TGTGCCAGCAGTGACGACTCACCCCTCCACTTT,CASSDDSPLHF
TRBV20-1,TRBJ1-2,-,-,TGCAGTGCTCATGACCCAGTACTCTATGGCTACACCTTC,CSAHDPVLYGYTF
TRBV28,TRBJ2-3,-,-,TGTGCCAGCAGTTTAGGGGCGTGGGGTTTCGAGGATACGCAGTATTTT,CASSLGAWGFEDTQYF
TRBV7-2,TRBJ2-1,TRBD2,-,TGTGCCAGCAGCTTAGTAGCGGGGGGGGATGAGCAGTTCTTC,CASSLVAGGDEQFF
TRBV7-2,TRBJ2-1,-,-,TGTGCCAGCAGCTTAGAGTCAGCCTACAATGAGCAGTTCTTC,CASSLESAYNEQFF
TRBV20-1,TRBJ2-5,-,-,TGCAGTGCTAGAGCCTCCGCCCATGGGGAGACCCAGTACTTC,CSARASAHGETQYF
TRBV7-2,TRBJ1-2,TRBD1,few,TGTGCCAGCAGCTTGATGGACAGGGGCTTTGGCTACACCTTC,CASSLMDRGFGYTF
TRBV12-3/TRBV12-4,TRBJ2-7,TRBD2,few,TGTGCCAGCAGCCCAAATATTGGGACTAGCGGGAGATACGAGCAGTACTTC,CASSPNIGTSGRYEQYF
TRBV27,TRBJ2-7,TRBD1,few,TGTGCCAGCAGTTTTGGACAGGGTATCAACGAGCAGTACTTC,CASSFGQGINEQYF
TRBV20-1,TRBJ2-4,TRBD1,-,TGCAGTGCTAGGCTCGACAGGGACGGTCAGTACTTC,CSARLDRDGQYF
TRBV2,TRBJ2-3,TRBD1,-,TGTGCCAGCACCCCAGGACAGGGGACCTATCTTCATACAGATACGCAGTATTTT,CASTPGQGTYLHTDTQYF
TRBV4-2,TRBJ2-5,TRBD2,-,TGTGCCAGCAGCCAAGATCTACTAGCGGGGGAAGAGACCCAGTACTTC,CASSQDLLAGEETQYF
TRBV9,TRBJ1-2,-,few,TGTGCCAGCAGCGTAGGTGGAGTGGGGTCCTATGGCTACACCTTC,CASSVGGVGSYGYTF
TRBV6-5,TRBJ2-5,-,-,TGTGCCAGCAGGTACAAACTAATTGGGACCCAGTACTTC,CASRYKLIGTQYF
TRBV4-2,TRBJ2-5,-,-,TGTGCCAGCAGCCGCAACTATTTCCCCTCCACCTTGTCCGAACTAGTGAGTGAGACCCAGTACTTC,CASSRNYFPSTLSELVSETQYF
TRBV3-1,TRBJ1-6,-,-,TGTGCCAGCAGCCAAGATTATCGGAGGACGGATTCACCCCTCCACTTT,CASSQDYRRTDSPLHF
TRBV6-5,TRBJ2-1,-,-,TGTGCCAGCACCCTCGGGGGAGGGGGACCCAATGAGCAGTTCTTC,CASTLGGGGPNEQFF
TRBV29-1,TRBJ1-2,-,-,TGCAGCGTATTGGGAGGTCCACTATATGGCTACACCTTC,CSVLGGPLYGYTF
TRBV25-1,TRBJ1-2,TRBD1,-,TGTGCCAGCCGGAAACAGACAGGGGTGGACGGCTACACCTTC,CASRKQTGVDGYTF
TRBV7-9,TRBJ1-1,-,-,TGTGCCAGCAGCTTTGTCCCCACAGTGTTGGACACTGAAGCTTTCTTT,CASSFVPTVLDTEAFF
TRBV6-5,TRBJ1-4,-,-,TGTGCCAGCAGTTACTCAGCGGGGTTTGAAAAACTGTTTTTT,CASSYSAGFEKLFF
TRBV9,TRBJ1-1,-,-,TGTGCCAGCAGCGTAGTGACCGGCATGAACACTGAAGCTTTCTTT,CASSVVTGMNTEAFF
TRBV11-1,TRBJ2-1,-,-,TGTGCCAGCAGCCCCATGACTGCCTCCTACAATGAGCAGTTCTTC,CASSPMTASYNEQFF
TRBV30,TRBJ2-7,-,few,TGTGCCTGGAGTAAAGGACAGACCTACGAGCAGTACTTC,CAWSKGQTYEQYF
TRBV2,TRBJ2-7,-,few,TGTGCCAGCAGTGAAGCGCTGGGGAACTACGAGCAGTACTTC,CASSEALGNYEQYF
TRBV2,TRBJ2-3,-,-,TGTGCCAGCAGTGTGGAGGTTGGGAGCACAGATACGCAGTATTTT,CASSVEVGSTDTQYF
TRBV21-1,TRBJ2-3,-,-,TGTGCCAGCAGCAAAGGACAGGAAGGACGGAAGACGGATACGCAGTATTTT,CASSKGQEGRKTDTQYF
TRBV13,TRBJ1-2,-,-,TGTGCCAGCAGCTTTGGGGGTCATAGCTATGGCTACACCTTC,CASSFGGHSYGYTF
TRBV11-2,TRBJ2-4,-,-,TGTGCCAGCAGCTTATTCCTCAACAGCCCAGCCAAAAGCATTCAGTACTTC,CASSLFLNSPAKSIQYF
TRBV2,TRBJ1-1,-,few,TGTGCCAGCAGTCGGGAGTTAATGAACACTGAAGCTTTCTTT,CASSRELMNTEAFF
TRBV27,TRBJ2-1,-,few,TGTGCCAGCGGGGCGATAGATGAGCAGTTCTTC,CASGAIDEQFF
TRBV25-1,TRBJ2-4,-,-,TGTGCCAGCAGTGATCTCGGCCTTCGGGAGCAGTACTTC,CASSDLGLREQYF
TRBV7-9,TRBJ1-1,-,once,TGTGCCAGCAGCTTCATACAGGGAGTTGGGGAAGCTTTCTTT,CASSFIQGVGEAFF
TRBV7-8,TRBJ2-1,TRBD2,few,TGTGCCAGCAGCTTAGGGACTAGCGGGTCTAATGAGCAGTTCTTC,CASSLGTSGSNEQFF
TRBV6-6,TRBJ1-5,-,-,TGTGCCAGCACCATTAACAGGGTTAGCAATCAGCCCCAGCATTTT,CASTINRVSNQPQHF
TRBV7-6,TRBJ2-1,TRBD2,-,TGTGCCAGCAGCTTAGCCCTAGCGGGGACCTACAATGAGCAGTTCTTC,CASSLALAGTYNEQFF
TRBV6-2/TRBV6-3,TRBJ2-7,TRBD2,once,TGTGCCAGCAGTGGGGGGGATACCGGAACCTACGAGCAGTACTTC,CASSGGDTGTYEQYF